A selection of T cell receptor beta chains follows, all from one sample in a study of blood T cell repertoires in COVID-19. Method: immunoSEQ multiplex PCR; TCRdb's copy keeps in-frame clones and lacks some. The sample shows about 62,000 clones, more than 80% of them seen only once. Specimen: peripheral blood. The receptors stem from a woman at least 80 years old with acute or convalescent COVID-19. Both conserved end residues are part of each CDR3. Fields, in order: V gene, CDR3 length, clone size, D gene, J gene, CDR3 DNA, CDR3 protein. The D gene is left open where the match is weak. Clone size is given for some rows only: seen once, a few or many times, or a class if the clone is expanded.

TRBV6-5,14,.,TRBD1,TRBJ2-7,TGTGCCAGCAGCCTCGGACAGGACTCCTACGAGCAGTACTTC,CASSLGQDSYEQYF
TRBV9,15,.,.,TRBJ2-2,TGTGCCAGCAGCGTGGCCGGGACGAACACCGGGGAGCTGTTTTTT,CASSVAGTNTGELFF
TRBV30,16,.,TRBD1,TRBJ1-1,TGTGCCTGGAGTGCAAGACAGGGGACGTACAACACTGAAGCTTTCTTT,CAWSARQGTYNTEAFF
TRBV18,13,.,.,TRBJ1-1,TGTGCCAGCTCAATGTCGGTGAACACTGAAGCTTTCTTT,CASSMSVNTEAFF
TRBV6-2/TRBV6-3,14,once,.,TRBJ1-1,TGTGCCAGCAGTTACGTACGGGGGAACACTGAAGCTTTCTTT,CASSYVRGNTEAFF
TRBV10-1,17,once,.,TRBJ1-4,TGCGCCAGCAGTGAGTCGGCAAGTACAGCAACTAATGAAAAACTGTTTTTT,CASSESASTATNEKLFF
TRBV5-1,16,.,.,TRBJ1-4,TGCGCCAGCAGCTTGGAAATCAGGGGTGCTAATGAAAAACTGTTTTTT,CASSLEIRGANEKLFF
TRBV6-1,16,.,.,TRBJ1-1,TGTGCCAGCAGTGAAGGTTTCGGGGGGGCTTACACTGAAGCTTTCTTT,CASSEGFGGAYTEAFF
TRBV18,15,.,.,TRBJ1-2,TGTGCCAGCTCACCCCTTGAAGCGACAGACTATGGCTACACCTTC,CASSPLEATDYGYTF
TRBV10-3,12,.,.,TRBJ1-2,TGTGCCACCAGAATTGAGGTCTATGGCTACACCTTC,CATRIEVYGYTF
TRBV3-1/TRBV3-2,16,.,.,TRBJ2-4,TGTGCCAGCAGCCAAGGTACGCTACTAGCCAAAAACATTCAGTACTTC,CASSQGTLLAKNIQYF
TRBV28,14,.,.,TRBJ1-2,TGTGCCAGCAGTTTACGCGCAGGGGTTAGAGGCTACACCTTC,CASSLRAGVRGYTF
TRBV3-1/TRBV3-2,12,.,.,TRBJ1-2,TGTGCCAGCAGCCAAGGAGACTATGGCTACACCTTC,CASSQGDYGYTF